Shown below are 28 T cell receptor beta chains from a single sample sequenced in a study of T cell clonality in common variable immunodeficiency. This table comes from immunoSEQ multiplex PCR, and its TCRdb copy is limited to in-frame clones, with some not included. Listed here are 42,000 or so clones without any singletons, the top ten holding over 2%. Sequencing was performed on peripheral blood mononuclear cells. These receptors all come from a person aged 18-70 years in good health.

Many counts were recorded for this clone. The read stops 3 residues short of the end of the CDR3; the missing end is completed from the germline J gene. The chain uses TRBV19 and TRBJ2-1; D perhaps matches TRBD2 (6 bases). Between the trimmed V and J ends, which lost 11 bases and 9 bases, there was a span of 26 bases. From germline, CDR1 is LNHDA and CDR2 SQIVND (reference sequence). CDR3 length: 15 residues. The sequenced part of the CDR3 DNA is TGTGCCTCCAAGGCGGGGATAGCCCTTAAGGGTGAG. This sequence encodes CASKAGIALKGE. The whole CDR3 sequence reads CASKAGIALKGEQFF. The whole variable domain, remainder taken from reference TRBV19 and TRBJ2-1, is DGGITQSPKYLFRKEGQNVTLSCEQNLNHDAMYWYRQDPGQGLRLIYYSQIVNDFQKGDIAEGYSVSREKKESFPLTVTSAQKNPTAFYLCASKAGIALKGEQFFGPGTRLTVL.

The table lists this clone with many counts. The read falls 3 residues short of the CDR3 end, and the missing part is taken from the germline J gene. The chain combines TRBV30 with TRBJ1-1; D gene uncertain. The CDR3 sequence is 13 residues long. Germline lookup yields CDR1 GTSNPN and CDR2 SVGIG (reference sequence). Trimming shortened V by 3 bases and J by 1 base, and 9 bases separated the two germline ends. The CDR3: CAWSPKRNTEAFF. Partial CDR3 DNA: TGTGCCTGGAGCCCTAAAAGGAACACTGAA. Full variable domain (remainder filled in from reference TRBV30 and TRBJ1-1): SQTIHQWPATLVQPVGSPLSLECTVEGTSNPNLYWYRQAAGRGLQLLFYSVGIGQISSEVPQNLSASRPQDRQFILSSKKLLLSDSGFYLCAWSPKRNTEAFFGQGTRLTVV.

This clone has more than one count but fewer than ten. The CDR3 extends 3 residues past the end of the read, so its final part is completed from the germline J gene. The rearrangement joins TRBV2 to TRBJ1-2; D is unresolved. The CDR3 sequence is 12 residues long. Per germline, CDR1 SNHLY and CDR2 FYNNEI. Incomplete CDR3 DNA: TGTGCCAGCAGCGGACTAGAGAGAGGC. This codes for CASSGLERG. Given in full, the CDR3 is CASSGLERGYTF.

In this sample, this clone turned up many times. The sequence runs out 3 residues before the end of the CDR3; the remainder is reconstructed from the germline J gene. V usage is TRBV7-2 and J usage is TRBJ2-7; 10 positions agree with TRBD1. V shed 6 bases and J 3 bases; nucleotides not matched to a gene: 8. Germline-derived CDR1 and CDR2 are SGHTA and FQGNSA. The CDR3 loop spans 15 amino acids. The covered CDR3 bases are TGTGCCAGCAGTCGGATCGACAGGGGGCTCTACGAG. Protein: CASSRIDRGLYE. The entire CDR3 protein reads CASSRIDRGLYEQYF.

The sample holds many counts of this clone. Sequencing ends 3 residues short of the CDR3 end; the germline J gene provides the rest. The rearrangement links TRBV5-6 to TRBJ1-2; 9 nucleotides agree with TRBD1. The CDR3 length is 14 residues. CDR1 and CDR2 from the germline V gene are SGHDT and YYEEEE. Germline trimming cut 4 bases from V and 7 bases from J; bases unmatched to any gene: 8. CDR3 protein: CASSPGTGMGGYTF. The sequenced part of the CDR3 DNA is TGTGCCAGCAGCCCCGGGACAGGGATGGGTGGC.

The sample holds many counts of this clone. Read sequence stops 3 residues before the CDR3 end, and the germline J gene provides the missing end. The chain is built from TRBV7-9 and TRBJ2-2; D may be TRBD2 (6 bases). The V end lost 6 bases, the J end lost 0 bases, and 11 bases lay between the germline ends. Germline lookup yields CDR1 SEHNR and CDR2 FQNEAQ (reference sequence). CDR3 length: 15 residues. The CDR3 spells CASSSGTSNTGELFF. The DNA read from the CDR3 is TGTGCCAGCAGTTCCGGGACTTCGAACACCGGGGAG.

About this clone: With the read ending 3 residues before the CDR3 end, the germline J gene is used to fill in that end. This chain connects TRBV11-1 to TRBJ2-5; weak D call: TRBD1 (6 bases). Trimming pared 2 bases from V and 4 bases from J, leaving 8 bases between. CDR3 length: 13 residues. Germline values: CDR1 SGHAT, CDR2 FQDESV (reference sequence). CDR3 DNA (partial): TGTGCCAGCAGCTTATGGGGGCCAGAGACC. Translation gives CASSLWGPET. In full, the CDR3 reads CASSLWGPETQYF.

This clone has a count of ten or more. Coverage ceases 3 residues before the CDR3 finishes, and the germline J gene fills in the end. V and J are TRBV10-3 and TRBJ1-1, with D unresolved. V lost 10 bases and J lost 1, with 13 bases in between. The CDR3 is 13 amino acids. The germline CDR1 and CDR2 sequences are ENHRY and SYGVKD. CDR3 region: CATRVGGNTEAFF. Incomplete CDR3 DNA: TGTGCCACCCGGGTAGGAGGGAACACTGAA.

This clone has ten or more counts. Read sequence stops 3 residues before the CDR3 end, and the germline J gene provides the missing end. This chain links TRBV5-6 with TRBJ1-2, with D perhaps TRBD1 (6 bases). The germline V gene encodes CDR1 SGHDT and CDR2 YYEEEE. This CDR3 is built from 14 residues. CDR3 DNA, as far as it was read: TGTGCCAGCAGCGCAAGTGACAGGTACCAAGGC. Translating gives CASSASDRYQG. The full CDR3 reads CASSASDRYQGYTF.

The table lists this clone with many counts. The CDR3 end lies 3 residues beyond the end of the read and is filled in from the germline J gene. This chain links TRBV5-1 with TRBJ2-3; D perhaps matches TRBD2 (6 bases). The V end was cut by 2 bases, the J end by 0 bases, with 10 bases between. The CDR3 spans 15 residues. Looked up from germline, CDR1 is SGHRS and CDR2 is YFSETQ. The CDR3 protein is CASSLSSGSTDTQYF. Partial CDR3 DNA: TGCGCCAGCAGCTTATCCAGCGGGAGCACAGATACG.

This clone was recorded at least ten times. The CDR3 end falls 3 residues outside the read, so it is completed with the germline J gene. V usage is TRBV12-3 or TRBV12-4 and J usage is TRBJ2-7, with 9 bases identical to TRBD2. CDR3 length equals 14 residues. V was clipped by 3 bases and J by 4 bases; unmatched bases: 4. CDR3 loop: CASSFGTSSYEQYF. The covered CDR3 bases are TGTGCCAGCAGTTTCGGGACTAGCTCTTACGAG.

This clone came up many times. Coverage ceases 3 residues before the CDR3 finishes, and the germline J gene fills in the end. The J gene is TRBJ2-1, the V gene TRBV14; the match to TRBD2 covers 13 bases. CDR3 size: 17 residues. Germline V lookup: CDR1 SGHDN, CDR2 FVKESK. Trimming took 3 bases from V and 4 from J; bases not matched to a gene: 6. The sequenced CDR3 bases are TGTGCCAGCAGCCAGACTCCACTAGCGGGGGGGTACAATGAG. The encoded protein is CASSQTPLAGGYNE. The complete CDR3 sequence is CASSQTPLAGGYNEQFF.

This clone was picked up many times. The missing CDR3 end, 3 residues past where the read stops, is filled in from the germline J gene. This sequence joins TRBV7-3 and TRBJ2-2; a possible D gene is TRBD2 (6 bases). There are 15 residues in the CDR3. V was pared by 2 bases and J by 6 bases, with 13 bases between. Looked up from germline, CDR1 is SGHTA and CDR2 is FQGTGA. The CDR3 loop reads CASSLGGSGAGELFF. The CDR3 bases that were read are TGTGCCAGCAGCTTAGGCGGGTCGGGGGCCGGGGAG. Based on the CDR3 plus reference TRBV7-3 and TRBJ2-2, the full variable domain is GAGVSQTPSNKVTEKGKYVELRCDPISGHTALYWYRQSLGQGPEFLIYFQGTGAADDSGLPNDRFFAVRPEGSVSTLKIQRTERGDSAVYLCASSLGGSGAGELFFGEGSRLTVL.

Only a few counts were recorded for this clone. The CDR3 end falls 3 residues outside the read, so it is completed with the germline J gene. The chain has TRBV19 and TRBJ2-3; the D gene is possibly TRBD2 (5 bases). The CDR3 contains 15 residues. The germline V gene encodes CDR1 LNHDA and CDR2 SQIVND (reference sequence). CDR3 bases read: TGTGCCAGTACCCGGGCCCCGGGGAGCAATCAGCCG. Translating gives CASTRAPGSNQP. The entire CDR3 sequence reads CASTRAPGSNQPQYF.

This clone was seen repeatedly, ten times or more. One end of the junction varies from germline; a read error may be responsible. The sequence runs out 3 residues before the end of the CDR3; the remainder is reconstructed from the germline J gene. The chain couples TRBV10-3 to TRBJ2-6; 7 nucleotides line up with TRBD1. The CDR3 has 17 residues. The germline V gene encodes CDR1 ENHRY and CDR2 SYGVKD. The part of the CDR3 DNA that was read is TGTGCCATCAGTGAAAGGGACAGCTCCTCTGGGACCAACGTC. Amino acid sequence: CAISERDSSSGTNV. The full CDR3 protein is CAISERDSSSGTNVLTF.

This clone was seen many times. From the germline J gene comes the end of the CDR3, since the read stops 3 residues before it. V usage is TRBV7-3 and J usage is TRBJ2-7; D gene unclear. The germline CDR1 and CDR2 sequences are SGHTA and FQGTGA. The CDR3 spans 14 residues. V was cut by 0 bases and J by 0 bases, with 6 bases left in between. CDR3: CASSLTASSYEQYF. CDR3 bases read: TGTGCCAGCAGCTTAACGGCCTCCTCCTACGAG.

Many counts were recorded for this clone. The read gets to within 3 residues of the CDR3 end, and the germline J gene fills in the rest. The rearrangement uses TRBV7-3 and TRBJ2-2; D may be TRBD1 (5 bases). The ends were cut back, 6 bases at V and 3 bases at J, with 5 bases in the middle. This CDR3 is built from 12 residues. Germline V CDR1 and CDR2: SGHTA, FQGTGA. CDR3 DNA, as far as it was read: TGTGCCAGCAGAGGGGACACCGGGGAG. It specifies CASRGDTGE. The whole CDR3 sequence is CASRGDTGELFF.

This clone was detected ten times or more. The read terminates 3 residues ahead of where the CDR3 ends, so the germline J gene completes it. V gene TRBV5-1 combines with J gene TRBJ2-7; D not certain. From germline, CDR1 is SGHRS and CDR2 YFSETQ. Trimming left V 0 bases short and J 2 bases short, with 3 bases between. This CDR3 has 12 amino acids. CDR3 DNA, as far as it was read: TGCGCCAGCAGCTTGGAGGCCTACGAG. Its protein product is CASSLEAYE. The CDR3 as a whole reads CASSLEAYEQYF.

The sample holds many counts of this clone. From the germline J gene comes the end of the CDR3, since the read stops 3 residues before it. This rearrangement joins TRBV29-1 to TRBJ2-1, with 11 bases identical to TRBD2. The J segment lost 3 bases and the V segment lost 8 bases, leaving 9 bases of the junction unmatched. From germline, CDR1 is SQVTM and CDR2 ANQGSEA. The CDR3 has 15 amino acids. CDR3 DNA (partial): TGCAGCTTACGGACTAGCGGGCCTAGCTACAATGAG. This translates into CSLRTSGPSYNE. The entire CDR3 is CSLRTSGPSYNEQFF.

This clone was detected many times. The CDR3 goes on 3 residues after the read ends, and that part is filled in from the germline J gene. The V and J genes are TRBV29-1 and TRBJ1-3; 10 nucleotides line up with TRBD1. CDR3 length equals 15 residues. The germline V gene has CDR1 SQVTM and CDR2 ANQGSEA. The J segment lost 2 bases and the V segment lost 6 bases, leaving 7 bases of the junction unmatched. CDR3 protein: CSVPGTGDPGNTIYF. The sequenced CDR3 bases are TGCAGCGTCCCCGGGACAGGGGACCCTGGAAACACC.

Of note for this clone: The read stops 3 residues short of the end of the CDR3; the missing end is completed from the germline J gene. The chain employs TRBV18 and TRBJ2-4, with 8 bases identical to TRBD1. The CDR3 covers 14 residues. Looked up from germline, CDR1 is KGHSH and CDR2 is LQKENI. The covered CDR3 bases are TGTGCCAGCTCAACCCAGGGGGCGCAGGGTGGT. This encodes CASSTQGAQGG. The CDR3 in its entirety is CASSTQGAQGGQYF.

This clone was recorded many times. CDR3 DNA, as far as it was read: TGCGCCAGCAGCTTTCAGGGAGTCCGAGAGACC. Translating gives CASSFQGVRET. The entire CDR3 protein reads CASSFQGVRETQYF. V is TRBV5-1 and J is TRBJ2-5; D may match TRBD1 or TRBD2 (5 bases each). The read falls 3 residues short of the CDR3 end, and the missing part is taken from the germline J gene. V was trimmed by 2 bases and J by 4 bases, leaving 12 bases between them. In germline, CDR1 is SGHRS, CDR2 YFSETQ. This CDR3 is 14 amino acids long.

This clone occurred many times. Read coverage stops 3 residues before the CDR3 terminus; the germline J gene supplies the remainder. This sequence joins TRBV18 and TRBJ2-2, with D possibly TRBD1 on 5 matching bases. The CDR3 extends over 16 amino acids. The V gene's germline CDR1 is KGHSH and CDR2 LQKENI. V lost 2 bases and J 2 bases, leaving 12 bases between the germline ends. The CDR3 DNA, read in part, is TGTGCCAGCTCACCATCCCGCAGGGATAACACCGGGGAG. It encodes CASSPSRRDNTGE. The full CDR3 is CASSPSRRDNTGELFF.

This clone was seen many times. The read stops 3 residues short of the end of the CDR3; the missing end is completed from the germline J gene. The chain carries TRBV6-4 and TRBJ1-1; 9 bases fit TRBD1. V lost 4 bases and J lost 7; bases outside the gene matches: 7. CDR3 length: 14 residues. The V gene's germline CDR1 is MRHNA and CDR2 SNTAGT. The DNA read from the CDR3 is TGTGCCAGCAGTGCGGAGTCGGGACAGGGTGAA. This sequence encodes CASSAESGQGE. The CDR3 in full is CASSAESGQGEAFF.

This clone was observed at least ten times. Read data end 3 residues before the CDR3 end; the end is taken from the germline J gene. The chain couples TRBV19 to TRBJ2-1; 12 bases line up with TRBD2. V lost 10 bases, J lost 9 bases, and 10 bases stayed unmatched. CDR1 and CDR2 from the germline V gene are LNHDA and SQIVND (reference sequence). The CDR3 runs 14 residues. This CDR3 is CATKRTSGMGEQFF. CDR3 DNA, as far as it was read: TGTGCCACCAAGAGGACTAGCGGGATGGGTGAG.

There are many counts of this clone. The CDR3 end lies 3 residues beyond the end of the read and is filled in from the germline J gene. This chain connects TRBV19 to TRBJ1-6; the D gene is possibly TRBD1 (6 bases). The germline V gene has CDR1 LNHDA and CDR2 SQIVND (reference sequence). Trimming stripped 6 bases from V and 10 bases from J, with 13 bases between. The CDR3 is 13 amino acids. The CDR3 spells CASSHREESPLHF. The CDR3 DNA, read in part, is TGTGCCAGTAGCCACAGGGAGGAATCACCC.

This clone has at least ten counts. From the germline J gene comes the end of the CDR3, since the read stops 3 residues before it. The V call is TRBV18, the J call TRBJ2-3; TRBD1 aligns across 10 bases. Germline V lookup: CDR1 KGHSH, CDR2 LQKENI. This CDR3 region has 17 residues. Trimming removed 3 bases from V and 4 bases from J; junction bases left unmatched: 10. The CDR3 region is CASSPPTGTGAADTQYF. CDR3 DNA, as far as it was read: TGTGCCAGCTCACCCCCGACCGGGACAGGGGCGGCAGATACG. The variable domain in full, completed from reference TRBV18 and TRBJ2-3, reads NAGVMQNPRHLVRRRGQEARLRCSPMKGHSHVYWYRQLPEEGLKFMVYLQKENIIDESGMPKERFSAEFPKEGPSILRIQQVVRGDSAAYFCASSPPTGTGAADTQYFGPGTRLTVL.

This clone was counted between two and nine times. The read gets to within 3 residues of the CDR3 end, and the germline J gene fills in the rest. The rearrangement links TRBV2 to TRBJ2-3; no definite D call. CDR3 length: 12 residues. Germline lookup yields CDR1 SNHLY and CDR2 FYNNEI. The part of the CDR3 DNA that was read is TGTGCCAGCAGCACCTATGTAGAGACG. Amino acid sequence: CASSTYVET. The whole CDR3 sequence is CASSTYVETQYF.